This TCR beta chain stems from a study of cytomegalovirus exposure and HLA in healthy donors. Points from the study as a whole: Excluded were some V segments that proved indistinguishable, including TRBV6-2 and TRBV6-3. As a later analysis revealed, most CMV-associated TCR beta chains appeared HLA-restricted.

This PCR relied on a set of 60 Vbeta primers and 13 Jbeta primers. Assay used: immunoSEQ multiplex PCR; TCRdb lists only in-frame clones, some missing. Of under 250,000 clones detected, 70% to 90% appear once; the ten largest clones hold about 2.5%. This clone has just a few counts. Antigen: not known. This CDR3 has 17 amino acids. V lost 5 bases and J lost 2; bases outside the gene matches: 11. The germline V gene encodes CDR1 LNHNV and CDR2 YYDKDF (reference sequence). The source of this sequence is a woman between 45 and 60 years old in good health and CMV-seronegative. The chain employs TRBV15 and TRBJ2-3; 9 bases match TRBD2. Sequencing was carried out using PBMCs. In DNA form, the CDR3 reads TGTGCCACCAGCGATCGGAGACTAGCGGAGTTCACAGATACGCAGTATTTT. Translation gives CATSDRRLAEFTDTQYF.